These 27 T cell receptor beta chains were sequenced from one sample in a study of shared clonotypes between healthy human individuals. Profiling relied on immunoSEQ multiplex PCR, and the TCRdb table lists in-frame clones only, not all of them. Here the sample spans around 240,000 clones, over 60% being singletons. The sample consisted of memory CD4+ T cells sorted from blood. As to subset: CD45RA-negative fraction. These receptors all come from a man aged 25-40 years in good health.

This clone has more than one count but fewer than ten. This rearrangement joins TRBV5-1 to TRBJ2-1; D unresolved. V lost 7 bases to trimming and J lost 5 bases, with 19 bases between them. Germline CDR1 SGHRS, CDR2 YFSETQ. CDR3 length: 15 residues. The chain's CDR3 is CASGPVTGSHNEQFF. The CDR3 DNA sequence: TGCGCCAGCGGCCCTGTCACCGGGTCACACAATGAGCAGTTCTTC.

The chain joins TRBV27 to TRBJ2-3; no reliable D call. This CDR3 is built from 15 residues. The V gene lost 5 bases and the J gene lost 1 base, with 13 bases spanning the gap. Germline V gene lookup returns CDR1 MNHEY and CDR2 SMNVEV (reference sequence). The CDR3 region is CASSPNRHGTDTQYF. The CDR3 coding sequence is TGTGCCAGCAGTCCAAACCGACATGGCACAGATACGCAGTATTTT.

This clone appeared a few times. The genes are TRBV28 and TRBJ2-1, with 7 bases aligning to TRBD1. The junction had 6 bases not matched to a gene; V was cut back by 11 bases and J by 2 bases. The CDR3 is made up of 13 amino acids. Germline V gene data show CDR1 as MDHEN and CDR2 as SYDVKM. CDR3 nucleotide sequence: TGTGCCTCAACAGGGGCCCCCTACAATGAGCAGTTCTTC. This encodes CASTGAPYNEQFF.

In its sample, this clone was seen a few times. The CDR3 DNA sequence: TGTGCCAGTACTAACACAACCTACGAGCAGTACTTC. Amino acid sequence: CASTNTTYEQYF. This chain links TRBV19 with TRBJ2-7; D unclear. Germline values: CDR1 LNHDA, CDR2 SQIVND (reference sequence). Between the trimmed V and J ends, which lost 7 bases and 2 bases, there was a span of 9 bases. The CDR3 sequence is 12 residues long.

The rearrangement joins TRBV5-3 to TRBJ1-5, with D hard to call. TRBV5-3 is recorded as an ORF, its role being uncertain. V was shortened by 8 bases and J by 5 bases, with 14 bases between the two germline ends. CDR3 size: 13 residues. The CDR3 bases are TGTGCCAGGGGAACAGAATCGTATCAGCCCCAGCATTTT. This gives the protein CARGTESYQPQHF.

The chain links TRBV28 to TRBJ2-1; 12 nucleotides agree with TRBD2. V lost 3 bases, J lost 0 bases, and 3 bases stayed unmatched. From germline, CDR1 is MDHEN and CDR2 SYDVKM. This CDR3 spans 17 amino acids. For the CDR3, the DNA is TGTGCCAGCAGTTTTCTGACTAGCGGGAGCTCCTACAATGAGCAGTTCTTC. Its protein product is CASSFLTSGSSYNEQFF.

The gene calls are TRBV7-6 and TRBJ2-3, with D uncertain. CDR1 is SGHVS, CDR2 FNYEAQ, per germline. The germline V and J ends were trimmed by 3 bases and 6 bases, with 19 bases remaining between them. This CDR3 has 16 amino acids. As DNA, the CDR3 is TGTGCCAGCAGCTTCCTCCCGGGTCCAACACCGGATACGCAGTATTTT. It yields the protein CASSFLPGPTPDTQYF.

This clone came up a few times. The DNA for the CDR3 is TGTGCCAGCAGTTTTCGACAGGGTAGGGCGAACACCGGGGAGCTGTTTTTT. It yields the protein CASSFRQGRANTGELFF. The chain employs TRBV28 and TRBJ2-2, with 7 bases fitting TRBD1. Germline loops: CDR1 MDHEN, CDR2 SYDVKM. J was trimmed by 0 bases and V by 3 bases; bases with no gene match: 7. This CDR3 contains 17 residues.

The genes are TRBV15 and TRBJ1-2; TRBD1 matches 8 bases. This CDR3 spans 14 amino acids. Germline values: CDR1 LNHNV, CDR2 YYDKDF (reference sequence). V was pared by 3 bases and J by 2 bases, with 2 bases of the junction left unmatched. CDR3 loop: CATSSDRGNYGYTF. CDR3 coding DNA: TGTGCCACCAGCAGCGACAGGGGAAACTATGGCTACACCTTC.

With respect to this clone: This likely reflects a read error, since a far larger clone is one base away. Distinct nucleotide sequences in the sample also encode this CDR3. V usage is TRBV7-2 and J usage is TRBJ2-7; TRBD1 matches 8 bases. Germline values: CDR1 SGHTA, CDR2 FQGNSA. The CDR3 is made up of 15 amino acids. CDR3 loop: CASSLERTGSYEQYF. CDR3 DNA sequence: TGTGCCAGCAGCTTGGAACGGACAGGGTCCTACGAACAGTACTTC.

This clone was seen a handful of times. The chain is built from TRBV2 and TRBJ1-1; D possibly corresponds to TRBD1 (5 bases). V gave up 6 bases and J gave up 3 bases, with 8 bases separating them. The CDR3 length is 12 residues. The germline CDR1 and CDR2 sequences are SNHLY and FYNNEI. This CDR3 reads CASRQGHTEAFF. The CDR3 DNA is TGTGCCAGCAGGCAGGGACACACTGAAGCTTTCTTT.

V gene TRBV5-1 combines with J gene TRBJ2-3; TRBD1 is a possible D gene (6 bases). Per germline, CDR1 SGHRS and CDR2 YFSETQ. The V and J ends lost 4 bases and 5 bases respectively, with 17 bases between them. The CDR3 extends over 15 amino acids. CDR3 nucleotides: TGCGCCAGCAGCGACGGACAGAGTCGGGAAGATACGCAGTATTTT. The encoded protein is CASSDGQSREDTQYF.

As for this clone: A clone one base away is much larger, so this may be a read error. This sample includes further DNA sequences coding for the same CDR3. This sequence joins TRBV19 and TRBJ2-3, with D unresolved. The germline gives CDR1 LNHDA, CDR2 SQIVND (reference sequence). CDR3 size: 14 residues. CDR3: CASSVGIRTDTQYF. CDR3 in DNA: TGTGCCAGTAGTGTAGGCATTCGCACAGATACGCAATATTTT.

The gene calls are TRBV9 and TRBJ2-2; 13 nucleotides line up with TRBD2. Unmatched junction bases numbered 8, after V lost 3 bases and J lost 6 bases. The CDR3 is made up of 17 amino acids. Germline V lookup: CDR1 SGDLS, CDR2 YYNGEE. CDR3 sequence reads: CASSARTSGRGSGELFF. The CDR3, as DNA: TGTGCCAGCAGCGCGAGGACTAGCGGGAGAGGCTCCGGGGAGCTGTTTTTT.

The V call is TRBV5-1, the J call TRBJ2-2, with D possibly called TRBD1 or TRBD2 (6 bases each). CDR3 length equals 16 residues. Germline V lookup: CDR1 SGHRS, CDR2 YFSETQ. Deletions cut 3 bases from V and 4 bases from J, with 16 bases between. CDR3 coding DNA: TGCGCCAGCAGCTGGGGGCACGGGGGCATCACCGGGGAGCTGTTTTTT. Translating gives CASSWGHGGITGELFF.

The gene calls are TRBV5-4 and TRBJ2-2, with 7 bases fitting TRBD1. The CDR3 runs 15 residues. Trimming removed 0 bases from V and 2 bases from J; junction bases left unmatched: 1. The V gene's germline CDR1 is SGHNT and CDR2 YYREEE (reference sequence). The CDR3 nucleotides are TGTGCCAGCAGCTTGGGGGACAGAAACACCGGGGAGCTGTTTTTT. Encoded protein: CASSLGDRNTGELFF.

The chain recombines TRBV7-8 with TRBJ1-1; TRBD1 is a possible D gene (5 bases). In germline, CDR1 is SGHVS, CDR2 FQNEAQ. This CDR3 is built from 15 residues. Trimming removed 1 base from V and 7 bases from J, with 16 bases in between. The CDR3 region is CASSLVGGVGFEAFF. In nucleotides, the CDR3 is TGTGCCAGCAGCTTAGTTGGGGGGGTCGGGTTTGAAGCTTTCTTT.

This chain links TRBV11-3 with TRBJ2-1; D is unclear. The germline gives CDR1 SGHNT, CDR2 YENEEA. Trimming pared 7 bases from V and 4 bases from J, leaving 8 bases between. The CDR3 totals 12 residues. CDR3: CASTDTYNEQFF. CDR3 DNA sequence: TGTGCCAGCACCGATACTTACAATGAGCAGTTCTTC.

This clone was counted between two and nine times. The V and J genes are TRBV11-2 and TRBJ2-2; a weak D match, TRBD2 (5 bases). Trimming took off 2 bases at V and 0 bases at J, with 10 bases between the two ends. Germline V gene sequence: CDR1 SGHAT, CDR2 FQNNGV. This CDR3 spans 16 amino acids. The chain's CDR3 is CASSLNSGANTGELFF. The CDR3 DNA is TGTGCCAGCAGCTTAAACAGCGGCGCGAACACCGGGGAGCTGTTTTTT.

The chain links TRBV5-1 to TRBJ2-1; D gene unclear. Germline CDR1 is SGHRS and CDR2 is YFSETQ. The CDR3 has 16 residues. V lost 0 bases and J 8 bases, leaving 18 bases between the germline ends. CDR3 bases: TGCGCCAGCAGCTTGGAAGGGTACAAGAGAGCCGATGAGCAGTTCTTC. Protein: CASSLEGYKRADEQFF. Full variable domain (rest looked up from reference TRBV5-1 and TRBJ2-1): KAGVTQTPRYLIKTRGQQVTLSCSPISGHRSVSWYQQTPGQGLQFLFEYFSETQRNKGNFPGRFSGRQFSNSRSEMNVSTLELGDSALYLCASSLEGYKRADEQFFGPGTRLTVL.

This clone came up a few times. V usage is TRBV2 and J usage is TRBJ1-5; 11 bases line up with TRBD1. The CDR3 consists of 14 residues. Per the germline V gene, CDR1 is SNHLY and CDR2 is FYNNEI. Trimming at V came to 7 bases and at J to 5 bases, leaving 4 bases not matched to a gene. CDR3 protein: CASKDRGLYQPQHF. The CDR3 bases are TGTGCCAGCAAGGACAGGGGGCTCTATCAGCCCCAGCATTTT.

This sequence joins TRBV7-2 and TRBJ1-2; TRBD1 aligns across 8 bases. Unmatched junction bases numbered 13, after V lost 5 bases and J lost 2 bases. CDR1 is SGHTA, CDR2 FQGNSA, per germline. This CDR3 region has 17 residues. DNA for the CDR3: TGTGCCAGCAGCCCTGGGGGATGGGACAGGAAAAACTATGGCTACACCTTC. As protein: CASSPGGWDRKNYGYTF.

V gene TRBV27 combines with J gene TRBJ2-7, with 9 bases matching TRBD1. Trimming cost V 2 bases and J 9 bases; bases outside gene matches: 8. The CDR3 loop spans 14 amino acids. Germline V gene sequence: CDR1 MNHEY, CDR2 SMNVEV (reference sequence). This CDR3 reads CASSLRTGENGQYF. The CDR3 nucleotides are TGTGCCAGCAGTTTACGGACAGGGGAGAATGGGCAGTACTTC.

The V call is TRBV2, the J call TRBJ1-1, with D perhaps TRBD1 (5 bases). V was trimmed by 6 bases and J by 2 bases, leaving 10 bases between them. The CDR3 extends over 13 amino acids. The germline CDR1 and CDR2 sequences are SNHLY and FYNNEI. The CDR3 DNA sequence: TGTGCCAGCAGGGGGCAGATCAACACTGAAGCTTTCTTT. This codes for CASRGQINTEAFF. Complete variable domain (other parts from reference TRBV2 and TRBJ1-1): EPEVTQTPSHQVTQMGQEVILRCVPISNHLYFYWYRQILGQKVEFLVSFYNNEISEKSEIFDDQFSVERPDGSNFTLKIRSTKLEDSAMYFCASRGQINTEAFFGQGTRLTVV.

In the case of this clone: A much larger clone lies one base from this, so it may be a read error. This sequence joins TRBV7-2 and TRBJ2-3; D not certain. The V end was cut by 5 bases, the J end by 2 bases, with 5 bases between. CDR1 and CDR2 (germline): SGHTA, FQGNSA. This CDR3 has 12 residues. The CDR3: CASSVDTDTQYF. CDR3 bases: TGTGCCAGCAGCGTAGACACAGATACGCAGTATTTT.

The chain joins TRBV11-2 to TRBJ1-2, with D maybe TRBD1 (5 bases). The germline V and J ends were trimmed by 0 bases and 8 bases, with 16 bases remaining between them. The CDR3 contains 15 residues. Per the germline V gene, CDR1 is SGHAT and CDR2 is FQNNGV. CDR3 sequence reads: CASSLDLAGTGGYTF. In DNA form, the CDR3 reads TGTGCCAGCAGCTTAGATCTGGCCGGGACTGGGGGCTACACCTTC.

V usage is TRBV28 and J usage is TRBJ1-5; D possibly corresponds to TRBD1 (5 bases). Germline CDR1 reads MDHEN; CDR2 reads SYDVKM. With 2 bases removed from V and 11 bases from J, the gap between germline ends came to 7 bases. CDR3 length: 11 amino acids. The CDR3 bases are TGTGCCAGCAGTTTACAGGGAGCCCAGCATTTT. Translation gives CASSLQGAQHF.